Listed below are T cell receptor beta chains from one sample, sequenced in a study of blood T cells in healthy people across ages. TCRdb re-derived calls from the 5' RACE reads in MiXCR, one entry per CDR3 protein. The sample yields some 1,000,000 distinct CDR3 sequences, 25% seen once. Another study also made use of these data, one on T cells of mothers and their children.

The specimen was blood. These receptor sequences come from a girl aged 2-9 years in good health. Both conserved end residues are part of each CDR3. A D gene is named only where the DNA matches it firmly. Size is stated for part of the rows, as once, few or many counts, or as a class when the clone is expanded.

D	V	J	size	DNA	CDR3
-	TRBV6-5	TRBJ1-2	-	TGTGCCAGCAGTTACTCGATTACGGGGTCTAACTATGGCTACACCTTC	CASSYSITGSNYGYTF
-	TRBV7-6	TRBJ2-3	few	TGTGCCAGCAGTTCATTTGTGAGCACAGATACGCAGTATTTT	CASSSFVSTDTQYF
-	TRBV7-2	TRBJ2-1	-	TGTGCCAGCAGCTCGGGGGCGCTCGGTGAGCAGTTCTTC	CASSSGALGEQFF
TRBD1	TRBV7-9	TRBJ1-2	-	TGTGCCAGCAGTGGGACAGGGGGGAGCAGCTACACCTTC	CASSGTGGSSYTF
TRBD2	TRBV11-2	TRBJ2-3	-	TGTGCCAGCAGCTTACGGCACAGCGGGGTAGGCACAGATACGCAGTATTTT	CASSLRHSGVGTDTQYF
-	TRBV18	TRBJ2-5	-	TGTGCCAGCTCATCTCACAGGGACACCCTAGAGACCCAGTACTTC	CASSSHRDTLETQYF
-	TRBV24-1	TRBJ2-7	-	TGTGCCACCAGTGATCATACGTCCTACGAGCAGTACTTC	CATSDHTSYEQYF
-	TRBV6-2/TRBV6-3	TRBJ2-7	few	TGTGCCAGCAGCCAAACAGGGCACTCCTACGAGCAGTACTTC	CASSQTGHSYEQYF
-	TRBV20-1	TRBJ1-4	few	TGCAGTGCTAGAGATCTAAGGGGGACAACTAATGAGAAACTGTTTTTT	CSARDLRGTTNEKLFF
-	TRBV29-1	TRBJ2-1	few	TGCAGCGTTGGCCAGGAGGGAATGCCCTACAATGAGCAGTTCTTC	CSVGQEGMPYNEQFF
TRBD1	TRBV28	TRBJ2-4	-	TGTGCCAGCAGTCCCCCGACAGGGCCCAAAAACATTCAGTACTTC	CASSPPTGPKNIQYF
-	TRBV19	TRBJ1-4	-	TGTGCCAGTAGAAGAGACAGGCCTAATGAAAAACTGTTTTTT	CASRRDRPNEKLFF
-	TRBV7-2	TRBJ2-3	-	TGTGCCAGCAGCCTTTATTACCGGGACACCCACACAGATACGCAGTATTTT	CASSLYYRDTHTDTQYF
TRBD2	TRBV7-8	TRBJ2-3	once	TGTGCCAGCAGCTTATCCGGGACTAGTCATCGAGATACGCAGTATTTT	CASSLSGTSHRDTQYF
-	TRBV5-1	TRBJ2-7	-	TGCGCCAGCAGCTTAAATGAAGGGCAGTACTTC	CASSLNEGQYF
TRBD1	TRBV3-1	TRBJ2-7	many	TGTGCCAGCAGTCCCGGGACAGGGGATTACGAGCAGTACTTC	CASSPGTGDYEQYF
TRBD2	TRBV6-5	TRBJ2-3	few	TGTGCCAGCAGTTACTCGAGTAGCGGGAGGTTTAGCACAGATACGCAGTATTTT	CASSYSSSGRFSTDTQYF
-	TRBV6-1	TRBJ2-2	few	TGTGCCAGCAGACAGACAGGGAACACCGGGGAGCTGTTTTTT	CASRQTGNTGELFF
-	TRBV2	TRBJ1-1	few	TGTGCCAGCAGTGAAGCGCTTGACGGCCGTGAGATTGAAGCTTTCTTT	CASSEALDGREIEAFF
TRBD1	TRBV4-1	TRBJ1-4	-	TGCGCCAGCAGCCAAACTCCCGGGACAGGGCATGAAAAACTGTTTTTT	CASSQTPGTGHEKLFF
-	TRBV6-4	TRBJ2-1	-	TGTGCCAGCAGTGGCGAGGACGGTGGTGAGCAGTTCTTC	CASSGEDGGEQFF
-	TRBV5-1	TRBJ2-5	-	TGCGCCAGCAGCATATGGGCCGGAGGGCTAGGAGAGACCCAGTACTTC	CASSIWAGGLGETQYF
-	TRBV3-1	TRBJ1-1	-	TGTGCCAGCAGCCAAGATTGGTCAGGTGAAGCTTTCTTT	CASSQDWSGEAFF
TRBD1	TRBV10-3	TRBJ2-7	few	TGTGCCATCAGGGGGGACAGATTCTACGAGCAGTACTTC	CAIRGDRFYEQYF
TRBD2	TRBV5-6	TRBJ2-5	-	TGTGCCAGCAGCTTGTTGTCTAGCGGGAGTTTCTCTCAAGAGACCCAGTACTTC	CASSLLSSGSFSQETQYF
TRBD1	TRBV9	TRBJ1-2	-	TGTGCCAGCAGCGTTCGTCGACAGGGGGCTGATGGCTACACCTTC	CASSVRRQGADGYTF
-	TRBV21-1	TRBJ1-2	few	TGTGCCAGCAACGGGGGGAAGGGCTACACCTTC	CASNGGKGYTF
-	TRBV6-6	TRBJ2-7	few	TGTGCCAGCAGTGGGACCCAGGCCGGGACCGAGCAGTACTTC	CASSGTQAGTEQYF
TRBD2	TRBV4-2	TRBJ2-7	-	TGTGCCAGCAGCCAAGGACTAGCGGGGGTCTTCTACGAGCAGTACTTC	CASSQGLAGVFYEQYF
-	TRBV7-2	TRBJ1-5	-	TGTGCCAGCAGCTTAGTACAAGGGGTTCATCAGCCCCAGCATTTT	CASSLVQGVHQPQHF
-	TRBV20-1	TRBJ2-3	few	TGCAGTGCTAGAGGGTTCATAGCGGCTAGCACAGATACGCAGTATTTT	CSARGFIAASTDTQYF
-	TRBV12-3/TRBV12-4	TRBJ2-7	-	TGTGCCAGCGCTACGGGGGGACACTACGAGCAGTACTTC	CASATGGHYEQYF
-	TRBV6-2/TRBV6-3	TRBJ1-1	-	TGTGCCAGCAGACCATTTCTCCGGGACGGGAAATATAACACTGAAGCTTTCTTT	CASRPFLRDGKYNTEAFF
-	TRBV2	TRBJ1-1	-	TGTGCCCTTTGGTTTCGAAGCACTCAGGGTATGGGGACTGAAGCTTTCTTT	CALWFRSTQGMGTEAFF
TRBD1	TRBV5-1	TRBJ2-5	few	TGCGCCAGCAGCTACCCGGACAGGGGGGCCCAAGAGACCCAGTACTTC	CASSYPDRGAQETQYF
-	TRBV7-3	TRBJ2-5	few	TGTGCCAGCAGCGCCAGTGGGGAAGAGACCCAGTACTTC	CASSASGEETQYF
-	TRBV6-2/TRBV6-3	TRBJ2-1	few	TGTGCCGGCAGTCAAGACATGGGTCCGTACAATGAGCAGTTCTTC	CAGSQDMGPYNEQFF
TRBD2	TRBV4-1	TRBJ2-1	-	TGCGCCAGCAGCCTGGGACTAGCTCATGAGCAGTTCTTC	CASSLGLAHEQFF
-	TRBV7-2	TRBJ2-3	few	TGTGCCAGCAGCTTGGATTACGGGGTCACGGATACGCAGTATTTT	CASSLDYGVTDTQYF
-	TRBV7-9	TRBJ1-2	-	TGTGCCAGCAGCTTATCCTTTTGGGGGCGCGACGGCTACACCTTC	CASSLSFWGRDGYTF
-	TRBV27	TRBJ2-5	few	TGTGCCAGCACTTCCGGGACAAATGGGGCCCAGTACTTC	CASTSGTNGAQYF
TRBD2	TRBV6-1	TRBJ2-4	-	TGTGCCAGCAGTGAAGCTTGGCTAGCGGGTACCAAAAACATTCAGTGCTTC	CASSEAWLAGTKNIQCF
-	TRBV27	TRBJ2-5	few	TGTGCCAGCAGTCTCCTTTTCAGGGGGGAAGAGCAGTACTTC	CASSLLFRGEEQYF
TRBD2	TRBV20-1	TRBJ2-7	many	TGCAGTGCTAGAACCGGGACTAGCGGGGGGGCGTGGGAGCAGTACTTC	CSARTGTSGGAWEQYF
-	TRBV7-3	TRBJ1-2	-	TGTGCCAGCAGCCCCGCGGTGGGAGGATCTTATGGCTACACCTTC	CASSPAVGGSYGYTF
-	TRBV3-1	TRBJ1-6	-	TGTGCCAGCAGCCAAGGACAGATTTATAATTCACCCCTCCACTTT	CASSQGQIYNSPLHF
-	TRBV21-1	TRBJ1-5	-	TGTGCCAGCAGCAAAGTCGGCAGGGGTAGGACTAATCAGCCCCAGCATTTT	CASSKVGRGRTNQPQHF
TRBD1	TRBV11-2	TRBJ1-4	-	TGTGCCAGCAGCTTTGACAGGGGTGATGAAAAACTGTTTTTT	CASSFDRGDEKLFF
-	TRBV4-1	TRBJ2-7	few	TGCGCCAGCAGCCCCATTCCGGGACTTAGAAGCTCCTACGAGCAGTACTTC	CASSPIPGLRSSYEQYF
-	TRBV12-3/TRBV12-4	TRBJ1-2	-	TGTGCCAGCAGCCCGCTGATTACAAAGGGCTACACCTTC	CASSPLITKGYTF
TRBD1	TRBV5-1	TRBJ2-1	-	TGCGCCAGCAGTGACAGGGGCAATAACGATGAGCAGTTCTTC	CASSDRGNNDEQFF
TRBD2	TRBV5-6	TRBJ2-3	-	TGTGCCAGCAGCTTAGTAGGCGGGGGTGAAAAAAAAGATACGCAGTATTTT	CASSLVGGGEKKDTQYF
-	TRBV7-2	TRBJ2-7	-	TGTGCCAGCAGCTTAGTGGTGGGCGGCAGTCCACTCTACGAGCAGTACTTC	CASSLVVGGSPLYEQYF